Here is one T cell receptor beta chain with its context. Sequencing was performed with immunoSEQ multiplex PCR; in TCRdb, only in-frame clones are kept and a portion is missing. The table includes hundreds of thousands of clones, about 90% detected once. Those enrolled, adults aged 18 to 89 years, came from about two dozen US areas. The sample is drawn from a study of blood T cell repertoires in COVID-19. Study context: Sample material is recorded as cDNA or gDNA derived from T cells, B-cell-depleted T cells, or PBMCs.

CDR3 size: 13 residues. Trimming removed 1 base at V and 5 bases at J, with 6 bases between. Germline loops: CDR1 GTSNPN, CDR2 SVGIG (reference sequence). Material: PBMCs or T cells enriched from blood (not recorded which). The origin of this receptor is a man aged 25 to 45 who had been exposed to COVID-19. The rearrangement links TRBV30 to TRBJ1-6; D is uncertain. The CDR3 is CAWSATDNSPLHF. CDR3 in DNA: TGTGCCTGGAGTGCCACAGATAATTCACCCCTCCACTTT.